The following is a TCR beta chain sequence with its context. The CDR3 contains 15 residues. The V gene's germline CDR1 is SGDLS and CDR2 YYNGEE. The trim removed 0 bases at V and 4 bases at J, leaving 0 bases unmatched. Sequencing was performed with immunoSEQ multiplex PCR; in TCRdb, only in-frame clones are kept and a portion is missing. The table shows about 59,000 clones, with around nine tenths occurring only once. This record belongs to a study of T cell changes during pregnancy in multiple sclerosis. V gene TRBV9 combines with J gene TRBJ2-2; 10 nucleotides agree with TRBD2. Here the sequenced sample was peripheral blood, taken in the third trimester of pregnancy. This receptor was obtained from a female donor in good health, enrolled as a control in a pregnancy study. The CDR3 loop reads CASSVGLAGTGELFF. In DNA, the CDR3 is TGTGCCAGCAGCGTAGGACTAGCGGGCACCGGGGAGCTGTTTTTT.